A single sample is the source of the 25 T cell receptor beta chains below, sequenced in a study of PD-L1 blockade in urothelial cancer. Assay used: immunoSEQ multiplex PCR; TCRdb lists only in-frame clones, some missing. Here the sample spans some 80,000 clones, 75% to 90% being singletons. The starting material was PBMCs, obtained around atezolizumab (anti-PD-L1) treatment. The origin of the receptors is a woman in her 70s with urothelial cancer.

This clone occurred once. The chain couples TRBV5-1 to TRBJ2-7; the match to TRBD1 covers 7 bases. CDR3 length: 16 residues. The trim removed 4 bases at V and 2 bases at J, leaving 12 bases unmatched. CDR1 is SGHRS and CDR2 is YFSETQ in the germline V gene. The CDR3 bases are TGCGCCAGCAGCAGGGTCTTAGGGACAGAGCCCTACGAGCAGTACTTC. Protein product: CASSRVLGTEPYEQYF.

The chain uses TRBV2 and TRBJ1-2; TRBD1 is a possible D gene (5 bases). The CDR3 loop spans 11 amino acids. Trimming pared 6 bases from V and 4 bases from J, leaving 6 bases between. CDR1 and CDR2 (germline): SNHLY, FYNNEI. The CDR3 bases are TGTGCCAGCAGCACAGGCTATGGCTACACCTTC. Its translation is CASSTGYGYTF.

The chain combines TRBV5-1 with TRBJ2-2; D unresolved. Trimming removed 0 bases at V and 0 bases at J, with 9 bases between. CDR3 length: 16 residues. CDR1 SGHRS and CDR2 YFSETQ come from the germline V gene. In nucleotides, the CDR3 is TGCGCCAGCAGCTTGGAAGCTGTTTCGAACACCGGGGAGCTGTTTTTT. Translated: CASSLEAVSNTGELFF.

CDR3 nucleotides: TGTGCCAGCAGTTACCGATCTGACCCGGCGGGGAATGAGCAGTTCTTC. Its translation: CASSYRSDPAGNEQFF. The chain recombines TRBV6-6 with TRBJ2-1; tentatively, D is TRBD2 (6 bases). This CDR3 is built from 16 residues. Germline V CDR1 and CDR2: MNHNY, SVGAGI (reference sequence). Between the trimmed V and J ends, which lost 2 bases and 7 bases, there was a span of 18 bases.

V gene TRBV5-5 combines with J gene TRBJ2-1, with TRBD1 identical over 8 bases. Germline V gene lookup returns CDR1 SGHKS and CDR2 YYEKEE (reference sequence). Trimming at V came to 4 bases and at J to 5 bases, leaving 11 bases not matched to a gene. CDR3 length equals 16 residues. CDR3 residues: CASSPFDRGGDNEQFF. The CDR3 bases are TGTGCCAGCAGCCCATTCGACAGGGGAGGAGACAATGAGCAGTTCTTC.

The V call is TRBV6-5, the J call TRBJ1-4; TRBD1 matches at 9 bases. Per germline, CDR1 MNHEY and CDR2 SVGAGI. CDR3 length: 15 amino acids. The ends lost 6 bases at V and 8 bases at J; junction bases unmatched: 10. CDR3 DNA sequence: TGTGCCAGCAGGGACAGGGGCCGGGGCTCGGAAAAACTGTTTTTT. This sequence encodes CASRDRGRGSEKLFF.

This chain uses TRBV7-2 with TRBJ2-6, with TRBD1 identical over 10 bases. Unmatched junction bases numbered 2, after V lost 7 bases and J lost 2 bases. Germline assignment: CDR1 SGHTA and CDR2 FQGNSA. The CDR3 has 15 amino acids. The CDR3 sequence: CASTGTGAGANVLTF. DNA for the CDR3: TGTGCCAGCACCGGGACAGGGGCTGGGGCCAACGTCCTGACTTTC.

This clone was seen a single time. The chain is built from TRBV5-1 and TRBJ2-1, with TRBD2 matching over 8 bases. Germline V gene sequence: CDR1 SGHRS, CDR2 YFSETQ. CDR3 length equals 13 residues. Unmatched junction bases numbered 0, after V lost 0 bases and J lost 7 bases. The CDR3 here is CASSLVAGNEQFF. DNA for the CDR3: TGCGCCAGCAGCTTGGTAGCGGGAAATGAGCAGTTCTTC.

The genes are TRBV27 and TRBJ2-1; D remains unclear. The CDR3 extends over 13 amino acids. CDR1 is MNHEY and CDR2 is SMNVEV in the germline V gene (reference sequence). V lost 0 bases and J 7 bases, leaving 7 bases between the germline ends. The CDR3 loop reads CASSLSRVNEQFF. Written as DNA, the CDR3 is TGTGCCAGCAGTTTATCGAGAGTTAATGAGCAGTTCTTC.

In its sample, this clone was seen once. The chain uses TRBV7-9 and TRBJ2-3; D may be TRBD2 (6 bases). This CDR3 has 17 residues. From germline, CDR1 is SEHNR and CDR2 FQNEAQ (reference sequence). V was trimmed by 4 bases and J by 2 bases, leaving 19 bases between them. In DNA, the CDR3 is TGTGCCAGCAGCTCGAACCCTCGCGGGGCTCACACAGATACGCAGTATTTT. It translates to CASSSNPRGAHTDTQYF.

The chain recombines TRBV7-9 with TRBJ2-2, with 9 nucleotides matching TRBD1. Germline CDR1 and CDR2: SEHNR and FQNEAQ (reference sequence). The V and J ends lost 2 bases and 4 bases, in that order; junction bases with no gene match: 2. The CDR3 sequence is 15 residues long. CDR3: CASSLRGQGTGELFF. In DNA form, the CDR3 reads TGTGCCAGCAGCTTACGGGGACAGGGCACCGGGGAGCTGTTTTTT.

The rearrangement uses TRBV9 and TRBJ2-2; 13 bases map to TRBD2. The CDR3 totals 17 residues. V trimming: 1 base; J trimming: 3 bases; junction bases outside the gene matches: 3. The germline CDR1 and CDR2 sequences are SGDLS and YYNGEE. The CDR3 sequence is CASSVRTSGSYTGELFF. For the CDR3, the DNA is TGTGCCAGCAGCGTAAGGACTAGCGGGAGCTACACCGGGGAGCTGTTTTTT.

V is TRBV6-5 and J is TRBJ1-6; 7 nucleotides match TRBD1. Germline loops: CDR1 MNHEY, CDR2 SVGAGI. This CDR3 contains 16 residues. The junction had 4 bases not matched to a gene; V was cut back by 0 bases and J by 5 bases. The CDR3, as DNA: TGTGCCAGCAGTTACTCCGCAGGGGGTAATAATTCACCCCTCCACTTT. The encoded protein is CASSYSAGGNNSPLHF.

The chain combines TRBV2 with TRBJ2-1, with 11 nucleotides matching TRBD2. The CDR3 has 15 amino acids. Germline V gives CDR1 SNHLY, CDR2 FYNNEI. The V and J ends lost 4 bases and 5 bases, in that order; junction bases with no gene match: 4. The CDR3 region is CASSVLAGGHNEQFF. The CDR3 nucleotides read TGTGCCAGCAGTGTGCTAGCGGGAGGCCACAATGAGCAGTTCTTC.

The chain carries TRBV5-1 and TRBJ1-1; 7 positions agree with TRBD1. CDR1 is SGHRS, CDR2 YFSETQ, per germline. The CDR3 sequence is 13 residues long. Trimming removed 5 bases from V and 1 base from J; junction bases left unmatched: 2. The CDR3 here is CASRTGPNTEAFF. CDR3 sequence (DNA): TGCGCCAGCAGGACAGGGCCGAACACTGAAGCTTTCTTT. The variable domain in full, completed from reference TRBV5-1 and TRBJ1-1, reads KAGVTQTPRYLIKTRGQQVTLSCSPISGHRSVSWYQQTPGQGLQFLFEYFSETQRNKGNFPGRFSGRQFSNSRSEMNVSTLELGDSALYLCASRTGPNTEAFFGQGTRLTVV.

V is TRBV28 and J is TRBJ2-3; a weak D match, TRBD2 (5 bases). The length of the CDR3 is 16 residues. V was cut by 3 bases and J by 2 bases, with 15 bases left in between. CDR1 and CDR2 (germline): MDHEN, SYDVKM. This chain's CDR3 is CASSFSQRSPTDTQYF. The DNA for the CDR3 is TGTGCCAGCAGTTTCTCCCAGCGGTCTCCCACAGATACGCAGTATTTT. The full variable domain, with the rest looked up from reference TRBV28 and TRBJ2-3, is DVKVTQSSRYLVKRTGEKVFLECVQDMDHENMFWYRQDPGLGLRLIYFSYDVKMKEKGDIPEGYSVSREKKERFSLILESASTNQTSMYLCASSFSQRSPTDTQYFGPGTRLTVL.

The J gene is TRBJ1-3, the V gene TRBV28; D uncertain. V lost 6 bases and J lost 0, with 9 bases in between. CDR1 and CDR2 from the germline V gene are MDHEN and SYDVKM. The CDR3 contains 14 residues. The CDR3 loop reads CASSPGFSGNTIYF. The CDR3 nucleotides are TGTGCCAGCAGCCCCGGGTTCTCTGGAAACACCATATATTTT.

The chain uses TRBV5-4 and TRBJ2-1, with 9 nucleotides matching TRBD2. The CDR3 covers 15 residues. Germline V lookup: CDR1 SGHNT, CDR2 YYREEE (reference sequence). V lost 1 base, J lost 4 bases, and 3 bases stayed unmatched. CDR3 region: CASSLRSGGYNEQFF. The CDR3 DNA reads TGTGCCAGCAGCTTGCGTAGCGGGGGTTACAATGAGCAGTTCTTC.

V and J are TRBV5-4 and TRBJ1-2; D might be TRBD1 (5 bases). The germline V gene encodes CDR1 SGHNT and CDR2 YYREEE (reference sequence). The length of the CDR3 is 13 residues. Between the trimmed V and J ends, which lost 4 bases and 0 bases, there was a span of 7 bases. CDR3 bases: TGTGCCAGCAGCATGACAGCTAACTATGGCTACACCTTC. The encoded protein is CASSMTANYGYTF.

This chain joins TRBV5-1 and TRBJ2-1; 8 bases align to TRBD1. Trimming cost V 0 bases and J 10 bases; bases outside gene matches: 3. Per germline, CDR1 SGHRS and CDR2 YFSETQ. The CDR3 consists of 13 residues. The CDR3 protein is CASSLGTGGEQFF. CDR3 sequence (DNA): TGCGCCAGCAGCTTGGGTACAGGGGGGGAGCAGTTCTTC.

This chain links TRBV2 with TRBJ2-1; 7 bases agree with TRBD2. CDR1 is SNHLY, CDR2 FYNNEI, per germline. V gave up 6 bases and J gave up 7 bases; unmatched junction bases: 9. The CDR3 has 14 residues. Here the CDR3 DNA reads TGTGCCAGCAGGGGGGGGGATATTAGGAATGAGCAGTTCTTC. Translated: CASRGGDIRNEQFF.

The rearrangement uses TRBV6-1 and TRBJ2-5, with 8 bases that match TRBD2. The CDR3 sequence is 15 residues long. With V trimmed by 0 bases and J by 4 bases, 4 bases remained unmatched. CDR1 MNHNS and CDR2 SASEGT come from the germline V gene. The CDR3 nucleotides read TGTGCCAGCAGTGAAGCAGGGACTAGTGGAGAGACCCAGTACTTC. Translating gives CASSEAGTSGETQYF.

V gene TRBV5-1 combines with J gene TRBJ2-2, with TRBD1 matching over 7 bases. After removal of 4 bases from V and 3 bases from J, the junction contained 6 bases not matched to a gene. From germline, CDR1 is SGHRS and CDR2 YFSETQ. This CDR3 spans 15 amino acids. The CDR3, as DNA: TGCGCCAGCAGCCAATGGGACAGTCACACCGGGGAGCTGTTTTTT. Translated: CASSQWDSHTGELFF.

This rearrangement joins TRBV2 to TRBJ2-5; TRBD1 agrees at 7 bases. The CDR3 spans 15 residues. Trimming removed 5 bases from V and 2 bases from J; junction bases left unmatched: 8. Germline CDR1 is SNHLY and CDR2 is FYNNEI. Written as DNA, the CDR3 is TGTGCCAGCAGTACAGGGGCCCTAATTCAAGAGACCCAGTACTTC. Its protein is CASSTGALIQETQYF.

CDR3 in amino acids: CASNPFTANTGELFF. The CDR3 region has the DNA TGTGCCAGCAACCCTTTTACGGCGAACACCGGGGAGCTGTTTTTT. This rearrangement joins TRBV6-8 to TRBJ2-2; no firm D call. From germline, CDR1 is MNHGY and CDR2 SAAAGT. The CDR3 sequence is 15 residues long. Trimming stripped 7 bases from V and 0 bases from J, with 12 bases between.